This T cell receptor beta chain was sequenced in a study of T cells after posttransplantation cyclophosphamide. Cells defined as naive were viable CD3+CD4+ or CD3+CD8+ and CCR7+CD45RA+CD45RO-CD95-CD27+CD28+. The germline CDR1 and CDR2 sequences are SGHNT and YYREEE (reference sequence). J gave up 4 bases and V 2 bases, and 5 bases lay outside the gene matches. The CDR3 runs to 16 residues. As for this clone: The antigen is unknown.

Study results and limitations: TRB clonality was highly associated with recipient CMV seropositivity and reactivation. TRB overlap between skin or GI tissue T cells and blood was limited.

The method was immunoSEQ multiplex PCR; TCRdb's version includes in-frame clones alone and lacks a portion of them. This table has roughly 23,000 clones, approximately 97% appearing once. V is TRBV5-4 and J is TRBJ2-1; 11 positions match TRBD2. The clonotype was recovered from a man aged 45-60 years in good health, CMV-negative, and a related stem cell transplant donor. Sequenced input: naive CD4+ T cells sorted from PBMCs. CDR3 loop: CASSFSGTSGYNEQFF. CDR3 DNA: TGTGCCAGCAGCTTCTCCGGGACTAGCGGATACAATGAGCAGTTCTTC.